This T cell receptor beta chain derives from a study of T cells in Graves' hyperthyroidism and ophthalmopathy. Findings of the study overall: With a median lead of around 5.9 months before onset, the model predicted ophthalmopathy. Within blood appeared most thyroid clonotypes that had expanded above 0.001.

The table lists this clonotype with many counts. The antigen is unknown. A NOSPECS grade of at least 4, a Clinical Activity Score of at least 3 and duration under 3 months were recorded in ophthalmopathy patients. Template material for amplifying TCR beta CDR3 regions consisted of RNA transcripts. A set of HTBI primers served as the primers for a first-round RT-PCR of the TCR CDR3. TCRdb re-analysed the multiplex PCR reads in MiXCR, keeping a single row per CDR3 protein. The data contain about half a million distinct CDR3 sequences, around a fifth of them singletons. V lost 1 base and J 4 bases, leaving 16 bases between the germline ends. Germline lookup yields CDR1 MDHEN and CDR2 SYDVKM. This CDR3 comprises 16 residues.

This rearrangement joins TRBV28 to TRBJ2-5, with D maybe TRBD2 (6 bases). This clonotype originated in a woman in her sixties or seventies with Graves' ophthalmopathy. The specimen sequenced was blood. CDR3 protein: CASSLFSLGGRETQYF. In nucleotides, the CDR3 is TGTGCCAGCAGTTTATTTTCTCTTGGGGGGAGAGAGACCCAGTACTTC.